This T cell receptor (beta chain) emerged from a study of shared clonotypes between healthy human individuals (TCRdb year 2020). The study in broad terms: The cohort included three men and a couple of women between 18 and 49 years of age. For each donor, CD4 naive and CD4 memory were each run on three plates, CD8 naive on two plates, and CD8 memory on one plate. Each donor's leukapheresis produced roughly between roughly 0.85 and 9.5 billion PBMCs. To increase sequencing depth and limit assay-specific biases, TCR repertoire library preparation and sequencing were carried out by different laboratories using diverse techniques. The study deeply sequenced blood TCR repertoires of about 5 healthy adults to estimate repertoire size and the extent of clonotype sharing between individuals. The investigation overall reported the following: Clonotypes shared by all four sorted-subset donors showed higher generation probabilities than non-shared clonotypes. Sharing across a few donors was observed for about 5% of naive CD4, 3% to 3.5% of naive CD8, 2.3% of memory CD4, and about 0.39% of memory CD8 clonotypes. Only blood was sampled, and tissue TCR repertoires likely differ from those in blood. Naive subsets generally had larger estimated clonotype richness than memory subsets did. Incomplete sequencing was indicated by rarefaction of sorted-subset datasets, despite the large sequencing depth. Pairwise subsampling led to the expectation that sequencing depth would affect the degree of clonotype sharing among donors. The small number of donors limited the genetic and exposure-history diversity represented.

Donors were healthy HIV-negative adults with no recently reported acute infections or vaccinations. All donors were Caucasian adults living in Nashville, Tennessee, USA. CD4+ T cells were enriched through magnetic negative selection, after which naive cells were positively selected on CD45RA and the remaining negative fraction served as the memory subset. Blood was obtained by leukapheresis, after which PBMCs were separated by Ficoll-Histopaque density gradient centrifugation and cryopreserved in liquid nitrogen vapor phase. Analytical flow cytometry was used to check the purity and quantity of each magnetically sorted T cell population. Genomic DNA was isolated from each sorted fraction and quantified by UV absorbance on a Nanodrop 2000c. Using the deep immunoSEQ assay, TCR CDR3 regions were amplified from genomic DNA by multiplex PCR. For each cell subset, the extracted genomic DNA was distributed evenly across all wells of several immunoSEQ 96-well plates, and each plate served as one replicate. Each replicate PCR for sorted subsets received about 210 ng genomic DNA, equal to 30,000 or so T cell genomes. Purified libraries were measured with a Qubit 3.0 fluorometer, size-checked on a Bioanalyzer 2100, and measured again with the KAPA Library Quantification kit. Every immunoSEQ 96-well plate was sequenced on a dedicated single-read 150-cycle Illumina NextSeq 550 flow cell. In the paper's pipeline: Because only junctional sequences without quality scores were contained in the immunoSEQ output, filtering matching that applied to full-length reads could not be performed. To assign V/J genes and CDR3, sequences were annotated against IMGT germline references using PyIR, a Python wrapper for IgBLAST v1.9. Any read was removed if the V/J assignment was weak (E-value above 1e-6), the CDR3 was missing, or the read contained stop codons, out-of-frame junctions, or ambiguous translated residues. A V3J clonotype was defined by an identical inferred V gene, J gene, and CDR3 amino acid sequence. Percentage overlap between repertoires was computed as shared unique clonotypes divided by the size of the smaller repertoire. Repertoire richness was assessed with RTK rarefaction, the Chao1 estimator, and Recon v2.1 estimates of unobserved clonotypes. OLGA was used to compute generation probabilities for all TCRbeta clonotypes that the gDNA method yielded from four donors. The table was pulled from immuneACCESS by TCRdb, which kept in-frame rearrangements only. Such tables lose some clones; where checked, under half of the loss comes from unresolved V genes, and the rest has no known cause. D and trimming were read from the DNA, whereas the V and J calls and clone size are those reported in that table. This sample is represented by some 2.1 million clones; roughly 96% of them were singletons. The ten biggest clones cover 0.1% to 0.15% of the sample.

CDR1 and CDR2 were assigned from the germline V gene as SGHRS and YFSETQ. V sheds 0 bases and J sheds 1 base, leaving 4 bases between their ends. The CDR3, cysteine through phenylalanine, is 14 amino acids long. Only the CDR3 part of the read is kept: 42 bases, read in frame from the first base. Concerning this clone: There is no known antigen for this receptor. One base away there is no much larger clone; base qualities are not given. The sample carries other DNA sequences with the same CDR3.

The sequencing sample was made of naive CD4+ T cells sorted from blood. Taken with the paper, the label for cell subset or site translates to: CD45RA+ positively selected. The chain is assembled from TRBV5-1 and TRBJ2-2; too little of a D gene remains to name it. The clonotype was recovered from a man in his late teens or twenties in good health. At the DNA level, the sequence is TGCGCCAGCAGCTTGGTCGGGAACACCGGGGAGCTGTTTTTT. This is translated as CASSLVGNTGELFF. The full variable domain, completed from the reference TRBV5-1 and TRBJ2-2 proteins outside the CDR3, reads KAGVTQTPRYLIKTRGQQVTLSCSPISGHRSVSWYQQTPGQGLQFLFEYFSETQRNKGNFPGRFSGRQFSNSRSEMNVSTLELGDSALYLCASSLVGNTGELFFGEGSRLTVL.